This TCR beta chain comes out of a study of Graves' ophthalmopathy and Graves' hyperthyroidism. Whole-study findings and limits: Blood also contained most of the expanded thyroid clonotypes above 0.001 frequency. Progression of ophthalmopathy was predicted by the model with roughly 65% sensitivity and roughly 78% specificity.

The CDR3 covers 15 residues. CDR1 SSHAT and CDR2 FNYEAQ come from the germline V gene (reference sequence). The TCR beta CDR3 regions underwent amplification from RNA transcripts. The first-round RT-PCR employed HTBI primers together with the Qiagen OneStep RT-PCR kit. A multiplex PCR was then performed as the second round. TCRdb redid the calling of the multiplex PCR reads with MiXCR, one entry per CDR3 protein. The sample consists of roughly 600,000 distinct CDR3 sequences, about 40% of them appearing once. People with hyperthyroidism were aged 18 to 65 and newly diagnosed, under 2 months' duration. Patients were excluded if they had other autoimmune diseases or uncontrolled infections, and likewise if pregnancy or lactation applied. The table lists this clonotype with a few counts. The antigen remains undetermined. At one of its ends the junction is not consistent with the germline gene, which may arise from a read error.

The chain carries TRBV7-7 and TRBJ2-3; the D is unclear. The sequence was obtained from an adult man with Graves' hyperthyroidism. Specimen: peripheral blood or thyroid tissue (not recorded which). CDR3: CASSLGGRITDTQYF. CDR3 sequence (DNA): TGTGCTAGCAGCTTAGGTGGCAGAATCACAGATACGCAGTATTTT.